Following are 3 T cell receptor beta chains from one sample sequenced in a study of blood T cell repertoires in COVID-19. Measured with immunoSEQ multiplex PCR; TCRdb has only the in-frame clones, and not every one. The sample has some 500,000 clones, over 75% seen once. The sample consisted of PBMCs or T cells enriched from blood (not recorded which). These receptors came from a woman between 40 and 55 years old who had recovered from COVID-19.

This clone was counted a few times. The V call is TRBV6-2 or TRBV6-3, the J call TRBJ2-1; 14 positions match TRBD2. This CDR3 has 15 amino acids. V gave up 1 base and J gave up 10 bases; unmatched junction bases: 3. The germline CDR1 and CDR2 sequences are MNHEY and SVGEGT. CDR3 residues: CASSYLTSGRGEQFF. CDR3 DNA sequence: TGTGCCAGCAGTTACTTGACTAGCGGGAGGGGGGAGCAGTTCTTC.

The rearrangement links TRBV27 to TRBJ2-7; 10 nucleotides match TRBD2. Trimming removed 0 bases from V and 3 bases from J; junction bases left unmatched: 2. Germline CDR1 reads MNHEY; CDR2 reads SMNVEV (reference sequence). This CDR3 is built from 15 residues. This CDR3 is CASSLSTSGYYEQYF. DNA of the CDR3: TGTGCCAGCAGTTTATCGACTAGCGGGTACTACGAGCAGTACTTC.

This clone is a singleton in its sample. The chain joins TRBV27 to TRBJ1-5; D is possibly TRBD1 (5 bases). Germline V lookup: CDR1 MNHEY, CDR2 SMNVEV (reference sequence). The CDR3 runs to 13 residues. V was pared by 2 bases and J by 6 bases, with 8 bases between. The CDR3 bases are TGTGCCAGCAGTTTAGGAAGGGGTCAGCCCCAGCATTTT. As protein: CASSLGRGQPQHF.